This T cell receptor (beta chain) was captured in a study of CD8 T cells in ankylosing spondylitis. The CDR3 length is 14 residues. V lost 3 bases and J lost 0, with 9 bases in between. Germline V CDR1 and CDR2: SEHNR, FQNEAQ (reference sequence). This clonotype has only a few counts. As yet, its antigen is unknown. Quantitative 5'-RACE was performed with molecular barcodes, and it yielded the TCR beta libraries. TCRdb reprocessed the 5' RACE reads with MiXCR, giving one entry per CDR3 protein. The repertoire has some 250,000 distinct CDR3 sequences, about 11% of them found once; the top ten carry 6% to 8.5%. Study observations and caveats: Significantly higher representation of disease-linked clones was reported for matched ankylosing spondylitis synovial fluid.

The sample taken for sequencing was blood, either unsorted or a sorted T cell fraction (not recorded which). The receptor comes from a male donor with ankylosing spondylitis or in good health (not recorded which). The chain joins TRBV7-9 to TRBJ2-7; D is perhaps TRBD1 or TRBD2 (5 bases each). CDR3 DNA: TGTGCCAGCAGCTTGGGACCGACCTCCTACGAGCAGTACTTC. It is translated as CASSLGPTSYEQYF.